Below, 12 T cell receptor beta chains from the same sample are listed, as sequenced in a study of blood T cell repertoires in COVID-19. Clones were read by immunoSEQ multiplex PCR, and TCRdb kept only the in-frame ones, dropping some. The sample contains roughly 160,000 clones, approximately 80% of which appear only once. The material sequenced was PBMCs or T cells enriched from blood (not recorded which). The receptor set was obtained from a woman aged 55-69 years who had recovered from COVID-19.

V is TRBV5-4 and J is TRBJ2-7; TRBD2 agrees at 10 bases. This CDR3 spans 16 amino acids. J was trimmed by 5 bases and V by 0 bases; bases with no gene match: 8. Germline V gives CDR1 SGHNT, CDR2 YYREEE (reference sequence). CDR3 region: CASSLGASGGVHEQYF. CDR3 bases: TGTGCCAGCAGCTTGGGGGCCAGCGGGGGGGTCCACGAGCAGTACTTC.

This clone has more than one count but fewer than ten. V is TRBV7-3 and J is TRBJ1-1, with D unresolved. Looked up from germline, CDR1 is SGHTA and CDR2 is FQGTGA. The CDR3 consists of 14 residues. V lost 5 bases and J lost 6, with 16 bases in between. CDR3 amino acids: CASSQTGSGAEAFF. The CDR3 nucleotides are TGTGCCAGCAGCCAGACGGGAAGTGGAGCTGAAGCTTTCTTT.

This chain uses TRBV9 with TRBJ2-1, with 10 bases fitting TRBD2. Looked up from germline, CDR1 is SGDLS and CDR2 is YYNGEE. Trimming took 0 bases from V and 8 from J; bases not matched to a gene: 5. The CDR3 totals 15 residues. CDR3 coding DNA: TGTGCCAGCAGCGTAGTGGCTAGCGGGAGAGATGAGCAGTTCTTC. It encodes CASSVVASGRDEQFF.

This clone was detected once. The chain uses TRBV19 and TRBJ2-2; TRBD2 aligns across 10 bases. This CDR3 is built from 16 residues. V lost 4 bases to trimming and J lost 7 bases; unmatched junction nucleotides: 9. Germline lookup yields CDR1 LNHDA and CDR2 SQIVND (reference sequence). The DNA for the CDR3 is TGTGCCAGTAGTACCGGCGGGACTAGCGTTATCGGGGAGCTGTTTTTT. It codes for CASSTGGTSVIGELFF.

J is TRBJ2-5 and V is TRBV5-1; 10 bases map to TRBD1. This CDR3 is built from 14 residues. Germline assignment: CDR1 SGHRS and CDR2 YFSETQ. The J segment lost 5 bases and the V segment lost 7 bases, leaving 8 bases of the junction unmatched. CDR3 bases: TGCGCCAGCTCCGGGACAGGGGTCCTGGAGACCCAGTACTTC. Its protein product is CASSGTGVLETQYF.

The rearrangement joins TRBV27 to TRBJ1-2, with D possibly matching TRBD1 (6 bases). Per the germline V gene, CDR1 is MNHEY and CDR2 is SMNVEV (reference sequence). Trimming pared 10 bases from V and 7 bases from J, leaving 22 bases between. The CDR3 extends over 14 amino acids. CDR3: CAITDRGKVGGYTF. For the CDR3, the DNA is TGTGCCATTACGGACAGAGGTAAGGTGGGTGGCTACACCTTC.

This chain joins TRBV6-6 and TRBJ1-1; maybe TRBD1 (5 bases). Germline CDR1 is MNHNY and CDR2 is SVGAGI (reference sequence). The CDR3 contains 11 residues. V lost 8 bases, J lost 1 base, and 5 bases lay in between. The CDR3 region is CASQGNTEAFF. The CDR3 region has the DNA TGTGCCAGCCAGGGGAACACTGAAGCTTTCTTT.

The J gene is TRBJ1-6, the V gene TRBV7-3; TRBD1 might be the D (5 bases). Germline V gene sequence: CDR1 SGHTA, CDR2 FQGTGA. The V end was cut by 3 bases, the J end by 4 bases, with 13 bases between. This CDR3 contains 16 residues. CDR3 sequence (DNA): TGTGCCAGCAGCTTCAGGACATCTCCGTATAATTCACCCCTCCACTTT. Translated, it gives CASSFRTSPYNSPLHF.

This sequence joins TRBV29-1 and TRBJ1-4; D remains ambiguous. The V gene lost 4 bases and the J gene lost 3 bases, with 9 bases spanning the gap. The CDR3 extends over 13 amino acids. Germline values: CDR1 SQVTM, CDR2 ANQGSEA. Here the CDR3 DNA reads TGCAGCGTTGGAGGCGGCTCTAATGAAAAACTGTTTTTT. It specifies CSVGGGSNEKLFF.

The table lists this clone with a count of one. The chain employs TRBV18 and TRBJ1-3; D uncertain. CDR1 is KGHSH, CDR2 LQKENI, per germline. V lost 0 bases, J lost 5 bases, and 11 bases lay in between. The CDR3 sequence is 15 residues long. CDR3 sequence reads: CASSPPNQYRNTIYF. CDR3 DNA sequence: TGTGCCAGCTCACCACCGAACCAGTATAGAAACACCATATATTTT.

A single count supports this clone. The J gene is TRBJ1-2, the V gene TRBV28; the D gene is possibly TRBD1 (5 bases). CDR1 is MDHEN and CDR2 is SYDVKM in the germline V gene. CDR3 size: 15 residues. Trimming took 2 bases from V and 2 from J, leaving 12 bases between them. The CDR3: CASSLGGAVNYGYTF. As DNA, the CDR3 is TGTGCCAGCAGTTTAGGCGGGGCAGTCAACTATGGCTACACCTTC.

The V gene is TRBV28, the J gene TRBJ2-5; no reliable D call. V gave up 2 bases and J gave up 8 bases, with 9 bases separating them. The CDR3 length is 12 residues. From germline, CDR1 is MDHEN and CDR2 SYDVKM. The chain's CDR3 is CASSLNPTTQYF. CDR3 in DNA: TGTGCCAGCAGTTTAAACCCCACTACCCAGTACTTC.